The TCR beta chain described here comes from a study of cytomegalovirus exposure and HLA in healthy donors. The wider study: The same platform was used for the roughly 110 validation repertoires as for the approximately 630 first-cohort repertoires, as reported in a later analysis.

TCRdb's table, derived via immunoSEQ multiplex PCR, lists solely in-frame clones and lacks some. The top ten hold 2.6% of the sample, which has under 250,000 clones, about 87% seen once. Study conclusions and caveats: Per published reports, the classifier diagnosed cytomegalovirus status with high specificity and sensitivity. For most TCR sequences rarity was the rule, although some public TCRs occurred in many donors.

With respect to this clone: Its antigen is still unknown.

The approximately 120-subject validation cohort, separate from the roughly 700-subject first cohort, included the donors. The CDR3 totals 13 residues. Germline-derived CDR1 and CDR2 are MNHNY and SVGAGI (reference sequence). Between the trimmed V and J ends, which lost 7 bases and 4 bases, there was a span of 11 bases. Sequencing used PBMCs. V gene TRBV6-6 combines with J gene TRBJ2-4; D possibly corresponds to TRBD2 (7 bases). The receptor was isolated from a man aged 18-30 years in good health and CMV-seronegative. CDR3 protein: CASTGGTKNIQYF. The CDR3 bases are TGTGCCAGCACCGGGGGGACAAAAAACATTCAGTACTTC.